This T cell receptor (beta chain) was captured in a study of identical twins. CDR3 size: 14 residues. Trimming left V 5 bases short and J 5 bases short, with 16 bases between. One entry per CDR3 protein, called by TCRdb with MiXCR from the 5' RACE reads. The data show approximately 670,000 distinct CDR3 sequences, roughly 6.2% seen once. The TCR originated in a man aged 18 to 30 in good health. The chain employs TRBV12-3 or TRBV12-4 and TRBJ2-7; D may match TRBD1 or TRBD2 (5 bases each). The sample consisted of naive T cells sorted from blood. This CDR3 reads CASSPGGGLHEQYF. In DNA form, the CDR3 reads TGTGCCAGCAGTCCCGGTGGGGGATTGCACGAGCAGTACTTC.